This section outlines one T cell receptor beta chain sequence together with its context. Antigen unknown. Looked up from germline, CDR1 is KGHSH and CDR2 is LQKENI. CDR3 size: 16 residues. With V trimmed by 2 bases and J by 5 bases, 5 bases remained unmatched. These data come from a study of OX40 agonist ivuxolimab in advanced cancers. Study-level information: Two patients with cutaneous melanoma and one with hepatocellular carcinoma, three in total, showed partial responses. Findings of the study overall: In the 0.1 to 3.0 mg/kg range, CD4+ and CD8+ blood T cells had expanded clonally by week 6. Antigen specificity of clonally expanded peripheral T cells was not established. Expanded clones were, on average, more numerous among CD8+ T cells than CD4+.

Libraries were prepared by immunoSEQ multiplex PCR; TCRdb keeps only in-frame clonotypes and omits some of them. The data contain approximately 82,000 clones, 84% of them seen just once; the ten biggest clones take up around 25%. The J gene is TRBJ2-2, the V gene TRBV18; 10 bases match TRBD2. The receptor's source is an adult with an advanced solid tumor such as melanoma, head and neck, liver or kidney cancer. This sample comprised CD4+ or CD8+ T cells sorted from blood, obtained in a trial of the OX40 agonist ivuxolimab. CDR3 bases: TGTGCCAGCTCACCAACTAGCGGGATAGTGACCGGGGAGCTGTTTTTT. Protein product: CASSPTSGIVTGELFF.